This TCR beta chain was obtained from a study of cytomegalovirus exposure and HLA in healthy donors. PCR used 60 Vbeta primers and 13 Jbeta primers. TCRdb's copy holds only in-frame clones and misses some; the assay was immunoSEQ multiplex PCR. Recorded for this sample: tens of thousands of clones. Of note for this clone: Its antigen is unidentified.

General study points: Reported performance of the classifier showed diagnosis of cytomegalovirus status with high specificity and sensitivity. Analyzed later, association rates of TCRs varied across HLA loci, with DRB1 most and HLA-C fewest. Cytomegalovirus association was listed for 150 to 200 TCR beta chains.

Germline V gene sequence: CDR1 SGDLS, CDR2 YYNGEE. Trimming took 2 bases from V and 3 from J; bases not matched to a gene: 4. The CDR3 has 15 amino acids. The gene calls are TRBV9 and TRBJ2-7; 11 bases are a match to TRBD2. This receptor was obtained from a woman between 40 and 55 years old in good health and CMV-seronegative. Sequencing used PBMCs. The CDR3 DNA reads TGTGCCAGCAGCGTTATAGCGGGAGGGATCTACGAGCAGTACTTC. It encodes CASSVIAGGIYEQYF. Full variable domain (rest looked up from reference TRBV9 and TRBJ2-7): DSGVTQTPKHLITATGQRVTLRCSPRSGDLSVYWYQQSLDQGLQFLIQYYNGEERAKGNILERFSAQQFPDLHSELNLSSLELGDSALYFCASSVIAGGIYEQYFGPGTRLTVT.